Listed below are T cell receptor beta chains from one sample, sequenced in a study of T cell responses to AZD1222 COVID-19 vaccine. Profiling relied on immunoSEQ multiplex PCR, and the TCRdb table lists in-frame clones only, not all of them. The sample gives 100,000 to 150,000 clones, 90% of which show up once; 4.4% is in the top ten. Here the sequenced sample was peripheral blood, taken on day 0 of MenACWY control vaccination. Receptors were obtained from an adult in good health. The CDR3 runs from the conserved cysteine through the conserved F or W.

V gene: TRBV5-1
J gene: TRBJ1-4
CDR3 protein: CASSFEGGNEKLFF

V gene: TRBV27
J gene: TRBJ2-5
CDR3 protein: CASSFTAGETQYF

V gene: TRBV29-1
J gene: TRBJ1-2
CDR3 protein: CSGGQGAGSYTF

V gene: TRBV7-8
J gene: TRBJ1-1
CDR3 protein: CASSSLTGTETGRAFF

V gene: TRBV6-1
J gene: TRBJ1-6
CDR3 protein: CASSEIVGQGDSPLHF

V gene: TRBV19
J gene: TRBJ2-6
CDR3 protein: CASSIGLGRESSGANVLTF

V gene: TRBV7-9
J gene: TRBJ2-1
CDR3 protein: CASSSSGGAGQFF

V gene: TRBV28
J gene: TRBJ2-7
CDR3 protein: CASRSADRGLGYEQYF

V gene: TRBV7-9
J gene: TRBJ2-1
CDR3 protein: CASSTNTFKGNEQFF

V gene: TRBV7-9
J gene: TRBJ2-7
CDR3 protein: CASSSGPPGEQYF

V gene: TRBV29-1
J gene: TRBJ1-1
CDR3 protein: CSVTGVTEAFF

V gene: TRBV7-9
J gene: TRBJ1-2
CDR3 protein: CASSSTGNYGYTF